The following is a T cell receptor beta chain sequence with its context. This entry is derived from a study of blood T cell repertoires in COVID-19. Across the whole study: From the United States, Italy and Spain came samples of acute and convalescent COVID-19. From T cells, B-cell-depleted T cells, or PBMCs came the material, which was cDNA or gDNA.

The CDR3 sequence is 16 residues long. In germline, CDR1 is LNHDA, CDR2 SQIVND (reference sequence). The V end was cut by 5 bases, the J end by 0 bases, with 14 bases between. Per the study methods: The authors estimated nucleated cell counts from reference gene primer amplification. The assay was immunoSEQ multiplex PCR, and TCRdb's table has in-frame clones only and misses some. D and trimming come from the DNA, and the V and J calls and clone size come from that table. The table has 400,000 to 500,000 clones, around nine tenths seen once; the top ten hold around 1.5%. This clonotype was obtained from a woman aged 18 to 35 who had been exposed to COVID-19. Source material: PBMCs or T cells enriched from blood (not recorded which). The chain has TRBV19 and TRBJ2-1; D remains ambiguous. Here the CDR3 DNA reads TGTGCCAGTAGTCTACCGCCAGGTTCCTCCTACAATGAGCAGTTCTTC. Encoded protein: CASSLPPGSSYNEQFF.